The 29 T cell receptor beta chains given below trace back to one sample, sequenced in a study of blood T cell repertoires in COVID-19 (TCRdb year 2020). The library was prepared using the immunoSEQ multiplex PCR assay. The immuneACCESS repertoire file appears here via TCRdb, limited to in-frame rearrangements. These files lack a portion of the clones; in checked studies, under half of the deficit traces to unresolved V genes, and the cause of the others is not known. This sample has some 300,000 clones in its table, and approximately 86% of those were observed once. Under 15% of the sample is taken by the ten largest. Specimen: peripheral blood. These receptors originate from a woman between 65 and 79 years old with COVID-19, enrolled during active disease.

V and J are TRBV28 and TRBJ1-4; D gene uncertain. Germline assignment: CDR1 MDHEN and CDR2 SYDVKM. This CDR3 region has 15 residues. V was cut by 6 bases and J by 4 bases, with 15 bases left in between. CDR3 sequence reads: CASSPNLGSNEKLFF. CDR3 sequence (DNA): TGTGCCAGCAGCCCCAACCTGGGGAGTAATGAAAAACTGTTTTTT.

In its sample, this clone was seen a few times. V is TRBV7-2 and J is TRBJ2-4, with TRBD2 matching 12 bases. This CDR3 has 16 amino acids. Germline loops: CDR1 SGHTA, CDR2 FQGNSA. V lost 4 bases to trimming and J lost 15 bases; unmatched junction nucleotides: 16. CDR3 sequence: CASSSTSGGGLGVGYF. CDR3 sequence (DNA): TGTGCCAGCAGCTCGACTAGCGGGGGCGGGCTGGGAGTGGGGTACTTC.

V usage is TRBV7-2 and J usage is TRBJ1-1, with a tentative D call TRBD1 (6 bases). In germline, CDR1 is SGHTA, CDR2 FQGNSA. V was clipped by 1 base and J by 1 base, with 16 bases between them. There are 17 residues in the CDR3. The CDR3 coding sequence is TGTGCCAGCAGCTTAGTGTTGGACAGTACACAGAACACTGAAGCTTTCTTT. It is translated as CASSLVLDSTQNTEAFF.

This chain uses TRBV7-3 with TRBJ1-1; tentative D call: TRBD1 (6 bases). From germline, CDR1 is SGHTA and CDR2 FQGTGA. The CDR3 spans 14 residues. The V end was cut by 6 bases, the J end by 0 bases, with 11 bases between. This CDR3 is CASRRGGMNTEAFF. As DNA, the CDR3 is TGTGCCAGCAGAAGGGGGGGAATGAACACTGAAGCTTTCTTT. The full variable domain, with the rest looked up from reference TRBV7-3 and TRBJ1-1, is GAGVSQTPSNKVTEKGKYVELRCDPISGHTALYWYRQSLGQGPEFLIYFQGTGAADDSGLPNDRFFAVRPEGSVSTLKIQRTERGDSAVYLCASRRGGMNTEAFFGQGTRLTVV.

The V call is TRBV9, the J call TRBJ1-3, with TRBD1 matching 11 bases. In germline, CDR1 is SGDLS, CDR2 YYNGEE. J was trimmed by 8 bases and V by 2 bases; bases with no gene match: 12. The CDR3 runs to 17 residues. Here the CDR3 DNA reads TGTGCCAGCAGCGTCGGGACAGGGGGAAAAGTCGAGGACACCATATATTTT. Protein: CASSVGTGGKVEDTIYF.

The genes are TRBV7-2 and TRBJ2-2; 9 bases are shared with TRBD2. V dropped 0 bases and J dropped 5; count of bases not matched to a gene: 1. Germline CDR1 reads SGHTA; CDR2 reads FQGNSA. CDR3 length equals 15 residues. As DNA, the CDR3 is TGTGCCAGCAGCTTAGCGGGACTAGCAACCGGGGAGCTGTTTTTT. It encodes CASSLAGLATGELFF.

V gene TRBV18 combines with J gene TRBJ1-4; D is uncertain. V dropped 3 bases and J dropped 8 bases, with 19 bases sitting between them. The germline gives CDR1 KGHSH, CDR2 LQKENI. There are 16 residues in the CDR3. Here the CDR3 reads CASSPPPGRGGEKLFF. DNA of the CDR3: TGTGCCAGCTCACCCCCGCCTGGGCGGGGAGGAGAAAAACTGTTTTTT.

The chain employs TRBV30 and TRBJ2-7, with unresolved D. Germline assignment: CDR1 GTSNPN and CDR2 SVGIG (reference sequence). The CDR3 runs 14 residues. Trimming pared 3 bases from V and 2 bases from J, leaving 14 bases between. Here the CDR3 reads CAWRAGGRPYEQYF. CDR3 in DNA: TGTGCCTGGAGGGCTGGCGGAAGACCCTACGAGCAGTACTTC.

The chain recombines TRBV11-2 with TRBJ2-7, with D possibly TRBD2 on 5 matching bases. The germline V gene has CDR1 SGHAT and CDR2 FQNNGV. This CDR3 has 15 amino acids. The V end lost 0 bases, the J end lost 0 bases, and 9 bases lay between the germline ends. DNA for the CDR3: TGTGCCAGCAGCTTAGACGGGGAGAGCTCCTACGAGCAGTACTTC. Its protein product is CASSLDGESSYEQYF.

V gene TRBV19 combines with J gene TRBJ2-7, with a weak D call TRBD1 (6 bases). CDR3 length: 14 residues. Germline loops: CDR1 LNHDA, CDR2 SQIVND (reference sequence). V was cut by 7 bases and J by 2 bases, with 15 bases left in between. DNA of the CDR3: TGTGCCAGTATTTCCGACAGGCCCCCCTACGAGCAGTACTTC. Protein product: CASISDRPPYEQYF.

There are a few counts of this clone. CDR3 in DNA: TGTGCCAGTAGTATCTCAGGGATTAGTGGAAACACCATATATTTT. Residues: CASSISGISGNTIYF. The chain is built from TRBV19 and TRBJ1-3; possibly TRBD1 for D (5 bases). The CDR3 covers 15 residues. Germline V gives CDR1 LNHDA, CDR2 SQIVND (reference sequence). V was shortened by 3 bases and J by 3 bases, with 12 bases between the two germline ends.

The CDR3 DNA reads TGTGCCAGCGGGGAGACTCAAGCTGGAAATAGCAATCAGCCCCAGCATTTT. This translates into CASGETQAGNSNQPQHF. This chain uses TRBV18 with TRBJ1-5; no clear D. Between the trimmed V and J ends, which lost 8 bases and 0 bases, there was a span of 20 bases. The V gene's germline CDR1 is KGHSH and CDR2 LQKENI. The CDR3 totals 17 residues.

This chain uses TRBV30 with TRBJ2-3, with TRBD2 matching 9 bases. The length of the CDR3 is 14 residues. The J segment lost 1 base and the V segment lost 1 base, leaving 0 bases of the junction unmatched. Germline CDR1 GTSNPN, CDR2 SVGIG (reference sequence). CDR3 sequence: CAWSGGGGTDTQYF. Written as DNA, the CDR3 is TGTGCCTGGAGTGGCGGGGGGGGCACAGATACGCAGTATTTT.

The chain has TRBV27 and TRBJ2-1; 12 bases map to TRBD2. Germline CDR1 reads MNHEY; CDR2 reads SMNVEV (reference sequence). The J segment lost 1 base and the V segment lost 2 bases, leaving 9 bases of the junction unmatched. This CDR3 spans 19 amino acids. The CDR3 region has the DNA TGTGCCAGCAGTTTAAGGCCTAGCGGGGGGGTGAGGTCCTACAATGAGCAGTTCTTC. Its translation is CASSLRPSGGVRSYNEQFF.

The chain carries TRBV3-1 (or the pseudogene TRBV3-2) and TRBJ2-7; 15 nucleotides align to TRBD2. The V segment lost 4 bases and the J segment 2 bases; nucleotides outside the gene matches: 0. CDR3 length equals 15 residues. CDR1 and CDR2 from the germline V gene are LGHDT and YNNKEL (reference sequence). CDR3 in amino acids: CASSRTSGGAYEQYF. In nucleotides, the CDR3 is TGTGCCAGCAGCCGGACTAGCGGGGGGGCCTACGAGCAGTACTTC.

The V gene is TRBV2, the J gene TRBJ2-1; TRBD2 aligns across 11 bases. Germline V gives CDR1 SNHLY, CDR2 FYNNEI. V trimming: 2 bases; J trimming: 8 bases; junction bases outside the gene matches: 5. CDR3 length: 15 amino acids. The CDR3 sequence is CASSELLAGVDEQFF. CDR3 in DNA: TGTGCCAGCAGTGAATTACTAGCGGGGGTCGATGAGCAGTTCTTC.

The CDR3: CASGSRNGGTGELFF. CDR3 DNA sequence: TGTGCTAGTGGTTCCAGAAACGGCGGCACCGGGGAGCTGTTTTTT. This chain links TRBV12-5 with TRBJ2-2; D not resolved. CDR1 is LGHNT and CDR2 is FRNRAP in the germline V gene. V was pared by 4 bases and J by 4 bases, with 13 bases between. The CDR3 sequence is 15 residues long.

This chain connects TRBV2 to TRBJ1-2, with 10 nucleotides matching TRBD1. CDR1 and CDR2 (germline): SNHLY, FYNNEI. V lost 3 bases and J lost 5; bases outside the gene matches: 6. This CDR3 is 15 amino acids long. The CDR3 reads CASSERTGGLYGYTF. CDR3 nucleotide sequence: TGTGCCAGCAGTGAGAGGACAGGGGGGTTGTATGGCTACACCTTC.

A remark on this clone: Other nucleotide sequences from this sample produce the same CDR3. This chain connects TRBV28 to TRBJ1-2; the D gene is possibly TRBD1 (6 bases). Trimming took 3 bases from V and 8 from J, leaving 10 bases between them. Per the germline V gene, CDR1 is MDHEN and CDR2 is SYDVKM. This CDR3 region has 12 residues. For the CDR3, the DNA is TGTGCCAGCAGTTTGGGGGCGGGCGGCTACACCTTC. Encoded protein: CASSLGAGGYTF.

The chain combines TRBV7-9 with TRBJ1-4, with a weak D call TRBD1 (5 bases). The germline V gene encodes CDR1 SEHNR and CDR2 FQNEAQ (reference sequence). This CDR3 contains 14 residues. The V end lost 5 bases, the J end lost 0 bases, and 7 bases lay between the germline ends. The CDR3 loop is CASSRQTTNEKLFF. CDR3 coding DNA: TGTGCCAGCAGCCGACAGACAACTAATGAAAAACTGTTTTTT.

This clone was detected a few times. The CDR3 loop is CASGSDRGPSEAFF. Written as DNA, the CDR3 is TGTGCTAGTGGTTCGGACAGGGGGCCCTCTGAAGCTTTCTTT. This chain links TRBV12-5 with TRBJ1-1; 11 bases are a match to TRBD1. V lost 4 bases and J lost 6; bases outside the gene matches: 4. CDR1 and CDR2 (germline): LGHNT, FRNRAP. The CDR3 is 14 amino acids.

J is TRBJ1-4 and V is TRBV2; possibly TRBD1 for D (5 bases). Trimming left V 1 base short and J 4 bases short, with 7 bases between. The germline gives CDR1 SNHLY, CDR2 FYNNEI. This CDR3 spans 14 amino acids. The CDR3 DNA is TGTGCCAGCAGTGAAGGACAGATTAATGAAAAACTGTTTTTT. Its protein product is CASSEGQINEKLFF.

The chain recombines TRBV2 with TRBJ2-5, with D maybe TRBD2 (6 bases). V was clipped by 6 bases and J by 1 base, with 15 bases between them. Germline assignment: CDR1 SNHLY and CDR2 FYNNEI. The CDR3 sequence is 15 residues long. The CDR3 DNA reads as TGTGCCAGCAGCCGAGAAAGGAGGGCCCAAGAGACCCAGTACTTC. This sequence encodes CASSRERRAQETQYF.

This chain links TRBV5-1 with TRBJ1-5; 9 nucleotides align to TRBD1. CDR3 length: 14 amino acids. CDR1 is SGHRS and CDR2 is YFSETQ in the germline V gene. Trimming took 4 bases from V and 6 from J; bases not matched to a gene: 5. The chain's CDR3 is CASSPGTGSQPQHF. The CDR3 nucleotides are TGCGCCAGCAGCCCCGGGACAGGGAGTCAGCCCCAGCATTTT.

The genes are TRBV7-2 and TRBJ2-3; 10 nucleotides align to TRBD2. V was clipped by 0 bases and J by 6 bases; unmatched bases: 6. This CDR3 has 16 residues. Germline V CDR1 and CDR2: SGHTA, FQGNSA. In DNA form, the CDR3 reads TGTGCCAGCAGCTTAGCGAGCGGGGGGGCAAAGGATACGCAGTATTTT. Its protein is CASSLASGGAKDTQYF.

The chain joins TRBV21-1 to TRBJ1-5; TRBD1 was called by the table and not checked on the DNA. TRBV21-1 corresponds to a pseudogene. The length of the CDR3 is 13 residues. The CDR3 spells CASTGHPNQPQHF. In DNA, the CDR3 is TGTGCCAGCACCGGACATCCCAATCAGCCCCAGCATTTT.

DNA of the CDR3: TGCGCCAGCAGCTGGGGGACAGGGAGCAATCAGCCCCAGCATTTT. This translates into CASSWGTGSNQPQHF. The genes are TRBV5-1 and TRBJ1-5; 9 nucleotides agree with TRBD1. The CDR3 has 15 residues. J lost 1 base, V lost 3 bases, and 2 bases had no gene match. Germline V gives CDR1 SGHRS, CDR2 YFSETQ.

CDR3 residues: CASSEVSIRGDPPGYTF. The CDR3 DNA reads TGTGCCAGCAGTGAAGTATCGATCCGGGGAGATCCCCCTGGCTACACCTTC. The chain has TRBV2 and TRBJ1-2; D is ambiguous. Per the germline V gene, CDR1 is SNHLY and CDR2 is FYNNEI. CDR3 length: 17 residues. The V end was cut by 1 base, the J end by 7 bases, with 22 bases between. Combining the CDR3 with reference TRBV2 and TRBJ1-2 gives the whole variable domain EPEVTQTPSHQVTQMGQEVILRCVPISNHLYFYWYRQILGQKVEFLVSFYNNEISEKSEIFDDQFSVERPDGSNFTLKIRSTKLEDSAMYFCASSEVSIRGDPPGYTFGSGTRLTVV.

The DNA for the CDR3 is TGCGCCAGCAGCCAAGGGGGGGGAGTCTACGAGCAGTACTTC. This translates into CASSQGGGVYEQYF. The chain is built from TRBV4-3 and TRBJ2-7; 7 nucleotides line up with TRBD2. The CDR3 has 14 amino acids. Trimming removed 1 base from V and 3 bases from J; junction bases left unmatched: 3. Germline V lookup: CDR1 LGHNA, CDR2 YSLEER.